The following is a TCR beta chain sequence with its context. Its antigen is not identified. These data originate in a study of T cell responses to AZD1222 COVID-19 vaccine. Findings and caveats of the study: Reportedly, close to half of spike-specific TCRs are directed against unmutated variant regions. Only a handful of AZD1222 recipients, several in all, had baseline seropositivity.

CDR3 size: 15 residues. Germline V gives CDR1 SGHKS, CDR2 YYEKEE (reference sequence). V was pared by 1 base and J by 7 bases, with 14 bases between. Data came from immunoSEQ multiplex PCR; TCRdb stores just in-frame clones and leaves some out. The table shows about 120,000 clones, with approximately 92% occurring only once. The gene calls are TRBV5-5 and TRBJ1-4, with D unclear. Sequenced material: peripheral blood, taken on day 0 of AZD1222 vaccination. This receptor was taken from an adult in good health. DNA of the CDR3: TGTGCCAGCAGCTTGTGGGATAACGGCGGTGAAAAACTGTTTTTT. Its protein product is CASSLWDNGGEKLFF.